The clone carrying this TCR beta chain was seen many times. Its antigen is currently unknown. Healthy Caucasian individuals made up all the donors. This sample is drawn from a study of identical twins. General study findings and limits: It was out-of-frame TCR alpha sharing in monozygotic twins that models underestimated.

Germline CDR1 reads SGHRS; CDR2 reads YFSETQ. CDR3 length: 14 residues. V lost 0 bases to trimming and J lost 12 bases, with 16 bases between them. MiXCR was run by TCRdb on the 5' RACE reads, yielding one entry per CDR3 protein. Among roughly 150,000 distinct CDR3 sequences listed, under 4.5% were seen once. The receptor comes from a man aged 18 to 29 in good health. Sequenced input: memory T cells sorted from blood. The V gene is TRBV5-1, the J gene TRBJ2-1, with D possibly matching TRBD1 (5 bases). The CDR3 reads CASSLVSLRTGQFF. The CDR3 nucleotides are TGCGCCAGCAGCTTGGTTTCGTTGCGCACAGGGCAGTTCTTC.